The source of this T cell receptor (beta chain) is a study of blood T cell repertoires in COVID-19. Profiled with immunoSEQ multiplex PCR; TCRdb holds only in-frame clones, not every one. The sample holds roughly 91,000 clones, over 80% seen once. This clone has a handful of counts. Trimming took 5 bases from V and 1 from J, leaving 12 bases between them. The CDR3 runs 14 residues. Germline lookup yields CDR1 SGHNT and CDR2 YYREEE (reference sequence). The sequence was collected from a man in his sixties or seventies with active or convalescent COVID-19. This chain uses TRBV5-4 with TRBJ1-1; D might be TRBD1 (5 bases). Sequencing was performed on peripheral blood. The CDR3 DNA is TGTGCCAGCAGATCAGCCAGGGAGAACACTGAAGCTTTCTTT. Its translation: CASRSARENTEAFF.